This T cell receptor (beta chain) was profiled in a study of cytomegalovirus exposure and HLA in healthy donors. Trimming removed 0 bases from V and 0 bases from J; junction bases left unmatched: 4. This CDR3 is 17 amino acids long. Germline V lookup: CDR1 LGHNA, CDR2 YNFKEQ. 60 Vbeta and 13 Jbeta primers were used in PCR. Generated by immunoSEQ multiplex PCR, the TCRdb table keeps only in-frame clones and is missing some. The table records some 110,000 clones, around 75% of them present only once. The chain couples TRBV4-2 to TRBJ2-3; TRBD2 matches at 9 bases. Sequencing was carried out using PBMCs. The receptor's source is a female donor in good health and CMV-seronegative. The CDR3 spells CASSQDPTSGSTDTQYF. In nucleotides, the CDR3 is TGTGCCAGCAGCCAAGACCCTACTAGCGGGAGCACAGATACGCAGTATTTT.